This T cell receptor (beta chain) was found in a study of blood T cell repertoires in COVID-19. Study in general: Researchers got acute and convalescent COVID-19 samples from the United States, Italy and Spain. T cells, B-cell-depleted T cells, or PBMCs provided the cDNA or gDNA that served as material.

This CDR3 comprises 11 residues. V lost 4 bases and J 6 bases, leaving 5 bases between the germline ends. CDR1 is LGHDT and CDR2 is YNNKEL in the germline V gene (reference sequence). Assay used: immunoSEQ multiplex PCR; TCRdb lists only in-frame clones, some missing. Of over 35,000 clones listed, 70% to 90% are singletons. The clonotype was recovered from a human donor in a cohort sampled during active COVID-19. Sequenced: peripheral blood. The rearrangement links TRBV3-1 (or the pseudogene TRBV3-2) to TRBJ2-3, with no clear D. CDR3: CASSPGDTQYF. The CDR3 nucleotides are TGTGCCAGCAGCCCCGGGGATACGCAGTATTTT.